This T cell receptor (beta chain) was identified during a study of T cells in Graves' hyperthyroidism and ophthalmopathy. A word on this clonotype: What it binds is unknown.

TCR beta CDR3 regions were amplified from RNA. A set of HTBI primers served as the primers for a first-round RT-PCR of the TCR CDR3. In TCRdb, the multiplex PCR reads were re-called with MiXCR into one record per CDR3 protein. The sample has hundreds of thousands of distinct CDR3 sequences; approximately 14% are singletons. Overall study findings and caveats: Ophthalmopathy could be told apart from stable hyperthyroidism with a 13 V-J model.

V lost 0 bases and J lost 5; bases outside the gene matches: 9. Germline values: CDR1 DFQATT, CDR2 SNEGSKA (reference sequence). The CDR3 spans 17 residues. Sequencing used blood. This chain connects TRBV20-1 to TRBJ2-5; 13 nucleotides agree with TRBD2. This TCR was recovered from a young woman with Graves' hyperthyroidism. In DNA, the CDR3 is TGCAGTGCTAGAGATCCCGGGACTAGCGGGGAGAAGGAGACCCAGTACTTC. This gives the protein CSARDPGTSGEKETQYF.